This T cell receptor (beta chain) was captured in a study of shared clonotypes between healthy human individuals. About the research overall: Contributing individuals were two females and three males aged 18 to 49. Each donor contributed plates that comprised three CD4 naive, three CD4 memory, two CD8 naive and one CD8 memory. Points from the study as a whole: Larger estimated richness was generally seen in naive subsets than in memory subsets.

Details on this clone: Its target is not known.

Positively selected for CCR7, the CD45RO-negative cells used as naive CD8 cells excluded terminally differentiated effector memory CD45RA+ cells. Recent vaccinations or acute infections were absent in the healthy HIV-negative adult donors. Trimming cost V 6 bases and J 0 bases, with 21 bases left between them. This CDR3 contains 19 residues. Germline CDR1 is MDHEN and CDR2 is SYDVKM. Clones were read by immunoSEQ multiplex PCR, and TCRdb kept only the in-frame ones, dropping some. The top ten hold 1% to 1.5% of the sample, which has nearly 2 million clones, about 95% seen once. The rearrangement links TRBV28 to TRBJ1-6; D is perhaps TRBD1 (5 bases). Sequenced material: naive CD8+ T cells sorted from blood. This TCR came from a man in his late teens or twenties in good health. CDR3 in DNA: TGTGCCAGCAGCACAACAGGAAAAGAACAGCGCTCCTATAATTCACCCCTCCACTTT. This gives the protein CASSTTGKEQRSYNSPLHF.